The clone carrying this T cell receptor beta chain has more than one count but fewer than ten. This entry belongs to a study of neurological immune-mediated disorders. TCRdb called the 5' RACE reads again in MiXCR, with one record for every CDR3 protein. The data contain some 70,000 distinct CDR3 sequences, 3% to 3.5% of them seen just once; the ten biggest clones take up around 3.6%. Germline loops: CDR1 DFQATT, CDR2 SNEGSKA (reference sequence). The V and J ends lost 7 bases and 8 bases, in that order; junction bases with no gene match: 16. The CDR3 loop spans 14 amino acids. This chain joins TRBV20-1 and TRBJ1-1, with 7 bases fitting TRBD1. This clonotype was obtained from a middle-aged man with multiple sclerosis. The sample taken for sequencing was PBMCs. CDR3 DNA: TGCAGTGTTTTACACTCCGGGACAGCTATAGAAGCTTTCTTT. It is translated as CSVLHSGTAIEAFF.